The 17 T cell receptor beta chains reported below all come from one sample, sequenced in a study of blood T cell repertoires in COVID-19. The protocol was immunoSEQ multiplex PCR, while the TCRdb copy is restricted to in-frame clones and leaves out a portion. The sample records around 300,000 clones, approximately 90% being singletons. The material sequenced was PBMCs or T cells enriched from blood (not recorded which). These receptors were collected from a woman aged 18-29 years who had recovered from COVID-19.

This sequence joins TRBV7-9 and TRBJ1-2; 11 positions agree with TRBD1. The V segment lost 5 bases and the J segment 8 bases; nucleotides outside the gene matches: 10. Germline V gene data show CDR1 as SEHNR and CDR2 as FQNEAQ (reference sequence). The CDR3 is 15 amino acids. In DNA form, the CDR3 reads TGTGCCAGCAGCCCGCAAGGACAGGGGGCGAGAGGCTACACCTTC. Protein sequence: CASSPQGQGARGYTF.

The chain links TRBV27 to TRBJ1-6; D not resolved. The V gene's germline CDR1 is MNHEY and CDR2 SMNVEV (reference sequence). CDR3 length: 13 residues. V lost 7 bases, J lost 9 bases, and 13 bases lay in between. CDR3 sequence (DNA): TGTGCCAGCACGGGATGGTCGGGTTCACCCCTCCACTTT. Residues: CASTGWSGSPLHF.

J is TRBJ1-1 and V is TRBV5-6, with 9 bases matching TRBD1. Trimming took 4 bases from V and 3 from J; bases not matched to a gene: 7. The V gene's germline CDR1 is SGHDT and CDR2 YYEEEE. This CDR3 has 15 amino acids. The CDR3 reads CASSPDRGLYTEAFF. The CDR3 bases are TGTGCCAGCAGCCCGGACAGGGGTTTGTACACTGAAGCTTTCTTT.

The chain links TRBV9 to TRBJ2-5; 10 bases are a match to TRBD2. V dropped 0 bases and J dropped 1; count of bases not matched to a gene: 6. The CDR3 contains 17 residues. Germline values: CDR1 SGDLS, CDR2 YYNGEE. The CDR3 here is CASSVAPSGGTQETQYF. CDR3 in DNA: TGTGCCAGCAGCGTAGCCCCTAGCGGGGGAACCCAAGAGACCCAGTACTTC.

This clone was observed a few times. This chain connects TRBV29-1 to TRBJ1-1; the D gene is possibly TRBD1 (5 bases). This CDR3 has 11 amino acids. Germline CDR1 and CDR2: SQVTM and ANQGSEA. The germline V and J ends were trimmed by 6 bases and 1 base, with 6 bases remaining between them. The CDR3: CSVTANTEAFF. The CDR3 DNA reads as TGCAGCGTGACAGCGAACACTGAAGCTTTCTTT.

The chain uses TRBV19 and TRBJ1-1; 7 bases fit TRBD1. V lost 3 bases and J lost 4; bases outside the gene matches: 5. CDR3 length equals 14 residues. Germline lookup yields CDR1 LNHDA and CDR2 SQIVND (reference sequence). CDR3 in DNA: TGTGCCAGTAGTATTCAGGGGGAATCCACTGAAGCTTTCTTT. It translates to CASSIQGESTEAFF.

The chain recombines TRBV29-1 with TRBJ1-3, with a weak D call TRBD1 (5 bases). The CDR3 length is 14 residues. The V end was cut by 4 bases, the J end by 1 base, with 11 bases between. From germline, CDR1 is SQVTM and CDR2 ANQGSEA. CDR3 DNA: TGCAGCGTTGTTAGCTCAGGGTCTGGAAACACCATATATTTT. Encoded protein: CSVVSSGSGNTIYF.

The V call is TRBV5-6, the J call TRBJ1-6, with D possibly being TRBD1 (6 bases). Per germline, CDR1 SGHDT and CDR2 YYEEEE. The CDR3 is 18 amino acids. The V end was cut by 0 bases, the J end by 0 bases, with 13 bases between. CDR3 DNA sequence: TGTGCCAGCAGCTTGGCAACAGGGTTGAGCTCCTATAATTCACCCCTCCACTTT. This translates into CASSLATGLSSYNSPLHF.

The V call is TRBV14, the J call TRBJ1-6; TRBD1 agrees at 7 bases. Unmatched junction bases numbered 9, after V lost 4 bases and J lost 6 bases. Germline V gene lookup returns CDR1 SGHDN and CDR2 FVKESK. This CDR3 contains 16 residues. The CDR3 coding sequence is TGTGCCAGCAGCCCTATGACAGGGCCGGTTAATTCACCCCTCCACTTT. This gives the protein CASSPMTGPVNSPLHF.

The chain couples TRBV11-2 to TRBJ1-1, with 7 nucleotides matching TRBD1. The germline CDR1 and CDR2 sequences are SGHAT and FQNNGV. V dropped 1 base and J dropped 1; count of bases not matched to a gene: 0. CDR3 length equals 14 residues. DNA of the CDR3: TGTGCCAGCAGCTTAGGGGACAGGAACACTGAAGCTTTCTTT. It yields the protein CASSLGDRNTEAFF.

This chain uses TRBV10-3 with TRBJ2-5, with TRBD2 identical over 10 bases. This CDR3 region has 14 residues. Germline V lookup: CDR1 ENHRY, CDR2 SYGVKD. V lost 11 bases, J lost 5 bases, and 11 bases stayed unmatched. The CDR3 DNA sequence: TGTGCCGTCTCTACTGGACTAGCGGCGGAGACCCAGTACTTC. This codes for CAVSTGLAAETQYF.

This chain uses TRBV4-2 with TRBJ2-3, with 8 bases aligning to TRBD2. The CDR3 is 18 residues long. The junction had 14 bases not matched to a gene; V was cut back by 4 bases and J by 2 bases. Germline V gene data show CDR1 as LGHNA and CDR2 as YNFKEQ. CDR3 nucleotide sequence: TGTGCCAGCAGCCCCGGAACGGGGGGGCGAGTCCCCACAGATACGCAGTATTTT. This codes for CASSPGTGGRVPTDTQYF.

The chain recombines TRBV18 with TRBJ2-3; 9 bases are a match to TRBD2. V dropped 0 bases and J dropped 2; count of bases not matched to a gene: 12. The length of the CDR3 is 19 residues. CDR1 is KGHSH, CDR2 LQKENI, per germline. The CDR3 spells CASSPPLSGGPEYTDTQYF. For the CDR3, the DNA is TGTGCCAGCTCACCACCTCTAAGCGGGGGGCCGGAATACACAGATACGCAGTATTTT.

This clone was found a few times. The V call is TRBV5-4, the J call TRBJ1-5, with TRBD1 identical over 8 bases. Germline CDR1 is SGHNT and CDR2 is YYREEE (reference sequence). Trimming cost V 4 bases and J 9 bases; bases outside gene matches: 6. The CDR3 spans 13 residues. CDR3 sequence: CASSPGQGGPQHF. CDR3 in DNA: TGTGCCAGCAGCCCAGGACAGGGCGGGCCCCAGCATTTT.

The V call is TRBV9, the J call TRBJ2-5; D might be TRBD2 (6 bases). The CDR3 extends over 14 amino acids. The V gene lost 0 bases and the J gene lost 6 bases, with 12 bases spanning the gap. From germline, CDR1 is SGDLS and CDR2 YYNGEE. The CDR3 here is CASSVAGVHQTQYF. The CDR3 DNA reads TGTGCCAGCAGCGTAGCGGGGGTCCATCAGACCCAGTACTTC.

The chain couples TRBV28 to TRBJ1-1, with 11 bases identical to TRBD1. V shed 0 bases, J shed 5 bases, and the junction held 5 bases outside the gene matches. Germline V gene data show CDR1 as MDHEN and CDR2 as SYDVKM. The CDR3 extends over 16 amino acids. In nucleotides, the CDR3 is TGTGCCAGCAGTTTATGGGGGACAGGGGGAAGTACTGAAGCTTTCTTT. Its protein is CASSLWGTGGSTEAFF.

This clone has just one count. V is TRBV29-1 and J is TRBJ1-6; D call uncertain. Germline assignment: CDR1 SQVTM and CDR2 ANQGSEA. Deletions cut 4 bases from V and 8 bases from J, with 12 bases between. The length of the CDR3 is 13 residues. CDR3 sequence (DNA): TGCAGCGTTGCCGGCGGTGATGATTCACCCCTCCACTTT. Translating gives CSVAGGDDSPLHF.